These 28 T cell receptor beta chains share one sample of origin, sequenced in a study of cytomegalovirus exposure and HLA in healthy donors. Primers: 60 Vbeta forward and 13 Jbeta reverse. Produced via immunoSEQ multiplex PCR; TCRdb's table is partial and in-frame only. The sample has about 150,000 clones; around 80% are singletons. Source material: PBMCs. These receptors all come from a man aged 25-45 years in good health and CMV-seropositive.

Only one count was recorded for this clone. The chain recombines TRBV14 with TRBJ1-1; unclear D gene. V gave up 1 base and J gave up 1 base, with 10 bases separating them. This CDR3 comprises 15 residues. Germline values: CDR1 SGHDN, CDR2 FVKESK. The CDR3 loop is CASSQVDFGNTEAFF. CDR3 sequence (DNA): TGTGCCAGCAGCCAAGTAGATTTCGGGAACACTGAAGCTTTCTTT. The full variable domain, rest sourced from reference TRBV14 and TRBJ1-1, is EAGVTQFPSHSVIEKGQTVTLRCDPISGHDNLYWYRRVMGKEIKFLLHFVKESKQDESGMPNNRFLAERTGGTYSTLKVQPAELEDSGVYFCASSQVDFGNTEAFFGQGTRLTVV.

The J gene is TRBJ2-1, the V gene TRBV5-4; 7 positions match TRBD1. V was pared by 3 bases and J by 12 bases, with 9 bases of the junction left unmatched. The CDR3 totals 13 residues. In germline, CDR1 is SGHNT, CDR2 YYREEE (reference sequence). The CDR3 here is CASSSKTGSGQFF. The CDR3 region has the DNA TGTGCCAGCAGCTCGAAGACAGGGAGCGGGCAGTTCTTC.

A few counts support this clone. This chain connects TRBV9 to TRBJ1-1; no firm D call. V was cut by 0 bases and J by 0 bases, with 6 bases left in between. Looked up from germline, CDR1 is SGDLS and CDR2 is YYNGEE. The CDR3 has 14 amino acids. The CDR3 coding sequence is TGTGCCAGCAGCGTAGGTGCGGTGAACACTGAAGCTTTCTTT. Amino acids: CASSVGAVNTEAFF.

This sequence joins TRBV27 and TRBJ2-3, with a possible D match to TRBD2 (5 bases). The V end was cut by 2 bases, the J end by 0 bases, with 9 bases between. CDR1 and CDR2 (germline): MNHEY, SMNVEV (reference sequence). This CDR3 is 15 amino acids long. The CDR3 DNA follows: TGTGCCAGCAGTTTAGAGGGCGGGAGCACAGATACGCAGTATTTT. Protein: CASSLEGGSTDTQYF.

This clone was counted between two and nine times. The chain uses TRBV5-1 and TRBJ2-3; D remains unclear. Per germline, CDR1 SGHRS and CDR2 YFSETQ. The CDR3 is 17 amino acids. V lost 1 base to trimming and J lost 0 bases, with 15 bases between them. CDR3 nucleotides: TGCGCCAGCAGCTTGTCATTACGAGCTACTAGCACAGATACGCAGTATTTT. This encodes CASSLSLRATSTDTQYF.

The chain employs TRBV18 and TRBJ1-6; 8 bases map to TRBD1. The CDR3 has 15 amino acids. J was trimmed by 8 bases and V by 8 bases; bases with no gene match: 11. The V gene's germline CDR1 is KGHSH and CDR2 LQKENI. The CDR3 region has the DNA TGTGCCAGCACTGCGACAGGGGTCGTACATTCACCCCTCCACTTT. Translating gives CASTATGVVHSPLHF.

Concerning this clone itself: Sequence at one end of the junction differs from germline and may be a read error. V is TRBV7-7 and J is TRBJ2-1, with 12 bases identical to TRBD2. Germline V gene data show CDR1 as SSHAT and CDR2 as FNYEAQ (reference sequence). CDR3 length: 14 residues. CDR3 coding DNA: TGTGCTAGCAGCCCAACACTAGCGGGGGGTGAGCAGTTCTTC. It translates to CASSPTLAGGEQFF.

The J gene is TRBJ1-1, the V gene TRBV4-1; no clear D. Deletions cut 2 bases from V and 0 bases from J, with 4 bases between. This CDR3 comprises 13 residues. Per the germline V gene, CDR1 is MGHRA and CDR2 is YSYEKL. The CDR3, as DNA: TGCGCCAGCAGCCAATTCGTGAACACTGAAGCTTTCTTT. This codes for CASSQFVNTEAFF.

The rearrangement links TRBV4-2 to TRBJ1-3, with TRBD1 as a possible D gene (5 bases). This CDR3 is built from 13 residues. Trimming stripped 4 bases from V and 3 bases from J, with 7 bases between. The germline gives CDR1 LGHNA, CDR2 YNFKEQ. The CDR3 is CASSPRVGNTIYF. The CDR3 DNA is TGTGCCAGCAGCCCCAGGGTTGGAAACACCATATATTTT.

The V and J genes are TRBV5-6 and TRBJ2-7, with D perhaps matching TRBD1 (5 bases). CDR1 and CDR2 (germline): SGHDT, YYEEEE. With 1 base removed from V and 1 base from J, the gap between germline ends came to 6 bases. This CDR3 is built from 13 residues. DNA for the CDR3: TGTGCCAGCAGCTTGTGGACATCCTACGAGCAGTACTTC. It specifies CASSLWTSYEQYF.

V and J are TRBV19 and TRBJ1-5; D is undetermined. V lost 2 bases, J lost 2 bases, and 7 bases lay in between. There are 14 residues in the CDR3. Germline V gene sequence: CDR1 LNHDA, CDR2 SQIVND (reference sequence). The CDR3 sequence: CASSISQGNQPQHF. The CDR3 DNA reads TGTGCCAGTAGTATAAGCCAGGGCAATCAGCCCCAGCATTTT.

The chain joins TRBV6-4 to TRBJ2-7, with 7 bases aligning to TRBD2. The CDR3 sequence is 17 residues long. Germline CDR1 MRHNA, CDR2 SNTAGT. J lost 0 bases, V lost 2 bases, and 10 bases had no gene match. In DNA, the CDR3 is TGTGCCAGCAGTGACCCGAAGGAGCGGGGTCTCTCCTACGAGCAGTACTTC. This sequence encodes CASSDPKERGLSYEQYF.

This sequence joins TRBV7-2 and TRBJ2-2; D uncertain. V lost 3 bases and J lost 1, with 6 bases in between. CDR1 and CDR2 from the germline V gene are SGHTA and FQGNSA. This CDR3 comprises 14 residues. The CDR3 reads CASSFAGNTGELFF. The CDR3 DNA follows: TGTGCCAGCAGCTTCGCCGGGAACACCGGGGAGCTGTTTTTT.

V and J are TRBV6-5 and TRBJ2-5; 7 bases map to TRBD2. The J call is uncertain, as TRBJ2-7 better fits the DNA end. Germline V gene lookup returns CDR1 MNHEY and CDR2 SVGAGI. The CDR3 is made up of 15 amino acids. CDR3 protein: CASSYLQAGAYEQYF. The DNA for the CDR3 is TGTGCCAGCAGTTACCTTCAGGCGGGGGCCTACGAGCAGTACTTC.

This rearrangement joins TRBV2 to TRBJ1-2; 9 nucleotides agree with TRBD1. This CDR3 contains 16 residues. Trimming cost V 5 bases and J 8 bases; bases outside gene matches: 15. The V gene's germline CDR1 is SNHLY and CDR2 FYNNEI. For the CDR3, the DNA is TGTGCCAGCAGTCTCTTCGCGGGACAGGGATATGACGGCTACACCTTC. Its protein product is CASSLFAGQGYDGYTF.

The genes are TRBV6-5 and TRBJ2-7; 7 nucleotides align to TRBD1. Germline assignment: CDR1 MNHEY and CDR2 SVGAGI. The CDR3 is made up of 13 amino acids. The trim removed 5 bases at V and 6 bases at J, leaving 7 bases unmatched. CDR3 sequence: CASSPPQGREQYF. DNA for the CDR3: TGTGCCAGCAGTCCCCCACAGGGGCGCGAGCAGTACTTC.

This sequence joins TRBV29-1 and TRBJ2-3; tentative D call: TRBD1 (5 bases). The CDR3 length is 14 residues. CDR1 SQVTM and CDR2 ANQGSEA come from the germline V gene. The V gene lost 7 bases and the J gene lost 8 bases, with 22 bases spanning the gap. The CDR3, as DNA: TGCAGCGCCATGGGGCTGACAGATAGGTTTACGCAGTATTTT. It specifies CSAMGLTDRFTQYF.

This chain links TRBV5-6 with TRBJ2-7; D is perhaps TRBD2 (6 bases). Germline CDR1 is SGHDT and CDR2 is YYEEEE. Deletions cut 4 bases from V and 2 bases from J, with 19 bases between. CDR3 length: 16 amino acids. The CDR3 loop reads CASSPRLGLFPYEQYF. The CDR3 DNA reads TGTGCCAGCAGCCCCCGACTAGGACTTTTCCCCTACGAGCAGTACTTC.

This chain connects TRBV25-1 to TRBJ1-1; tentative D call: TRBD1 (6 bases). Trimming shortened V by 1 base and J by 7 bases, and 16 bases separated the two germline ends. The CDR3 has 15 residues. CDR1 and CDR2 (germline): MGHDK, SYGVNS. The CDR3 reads CASSELGGARDEAFF. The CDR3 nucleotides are TGTGCCAGCAGTGAATTAGGGGGGGCGAGGGATGAAGCTTTCTTT.

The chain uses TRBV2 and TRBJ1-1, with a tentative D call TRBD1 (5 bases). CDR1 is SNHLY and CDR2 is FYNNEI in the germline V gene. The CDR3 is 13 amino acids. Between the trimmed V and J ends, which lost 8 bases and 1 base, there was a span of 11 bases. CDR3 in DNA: TGTGCCAGCGTCGGCCAGGGGAACACTGAAGCTTTCTTT. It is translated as CASVGQGNTEAFF.

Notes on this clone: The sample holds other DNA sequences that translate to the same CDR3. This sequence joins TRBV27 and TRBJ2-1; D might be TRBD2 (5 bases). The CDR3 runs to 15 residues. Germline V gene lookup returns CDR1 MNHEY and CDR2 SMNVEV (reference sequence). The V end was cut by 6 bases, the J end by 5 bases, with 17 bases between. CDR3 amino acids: CASSRLRTSNNEQFF. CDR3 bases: TGTGCCAGCAGCCGCCTACGAACTAGTAACAATGAGCAGTTCTTC.

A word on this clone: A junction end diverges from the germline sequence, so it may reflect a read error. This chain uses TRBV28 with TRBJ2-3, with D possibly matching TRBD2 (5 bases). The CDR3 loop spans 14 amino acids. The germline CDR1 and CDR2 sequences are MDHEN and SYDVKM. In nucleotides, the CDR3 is TGTGCCAGCAGTTTAGGTGGGAGCACAGATACGCAGTGTTTT. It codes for CASSLGGSTDTQCF.

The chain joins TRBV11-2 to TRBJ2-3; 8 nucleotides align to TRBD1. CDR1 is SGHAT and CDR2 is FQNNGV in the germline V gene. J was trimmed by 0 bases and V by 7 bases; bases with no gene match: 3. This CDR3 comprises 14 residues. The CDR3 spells CASIRDRSTDTQYF. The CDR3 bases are TGTGCCAGCATCCGGGACAGGAGCACAGATACGCAGTATTTT.

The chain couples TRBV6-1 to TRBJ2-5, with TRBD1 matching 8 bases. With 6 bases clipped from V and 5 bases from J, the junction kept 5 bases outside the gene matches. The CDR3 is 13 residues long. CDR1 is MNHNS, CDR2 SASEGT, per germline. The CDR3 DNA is TGTGCCAGCAGCTCGGACAGGGAGGAGACCCAGTACTTC. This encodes CASSSDREETQYF.

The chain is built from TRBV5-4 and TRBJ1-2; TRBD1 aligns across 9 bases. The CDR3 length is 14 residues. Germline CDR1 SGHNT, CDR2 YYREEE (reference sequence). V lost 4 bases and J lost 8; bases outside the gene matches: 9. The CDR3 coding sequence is TGTGCCAGCAGCAAGGAAACAGGGGGCGAGGGCTACACCTTC. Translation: CASSKETGGEGYTF.

CDR3 protein: CASSPRGGRFHEQYF. As DNA, the CDR3 is TGTGCCAGCAGTCCGAGGGGGGGCCGATTCCACGAGCAGTACTTC. This chain connects TRBV7-2 to TRBJ2-7; maybe TRBD2 (7 bases). Germline lookup yields CDR1 SGHTA and CDR2 FQGNSA. Trimming shortened V by 6 bases and J by 5 bases, and 20 bases separated the two germline ends. This CDR3 is built from 15 residues.

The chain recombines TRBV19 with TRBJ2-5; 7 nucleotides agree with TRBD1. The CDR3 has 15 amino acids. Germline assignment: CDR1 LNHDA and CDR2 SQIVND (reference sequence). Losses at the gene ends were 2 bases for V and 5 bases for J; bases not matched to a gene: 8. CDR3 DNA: TGTGCCAGTAGTATATCTAGGGGGCAGGGGGAGACCCAGTACTTC. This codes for CASSISRGQGETQYF.

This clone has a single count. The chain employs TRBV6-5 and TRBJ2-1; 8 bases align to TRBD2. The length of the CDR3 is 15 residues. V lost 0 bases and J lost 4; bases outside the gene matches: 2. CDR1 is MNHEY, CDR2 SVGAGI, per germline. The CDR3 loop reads CASSYSAGGYNEQFF. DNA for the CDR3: TGTGCCAGCAGTTACTCGGCGGGAGGATACAATGAGCAGTTCTTC.